Shown below are 25 T cell receptor beta chains from a single sample sequenced in a study of shared clonotypes between healthy human individuals. Assay: immunoSEQ multiplex PCR; the TCRdb copy retains only in-frame clones and omits some. This sample has 1 million to 1.2 million clones; around three quarters occur once, and the top ten carry 0.7% to 0.95%. The sequenced sample consisted of memory CD4+ T cells from PBMCs. Noted subset: CD45RA-negative fraction. The receptors were sampled from a man aged 18 to 30 in good health. Some clones in this sample may be carry-over from other donors' samples.

The J gene is TRBJ2-3, the V gene TRBV4-2; 8 bases are a match to TRBD2. The CDR3 is made up of 16 amino acids. Germline values: CDR1 LGHNA, CDR2 YNFKEQ. V lost 3 bases and J lost 1; bases outside the gene matches: 6. CDR3 protein: CASSQSGAGGTDTQYF. The CDR3 DNA reads TGTGCCAGCAGCCAGAGTGGAGCGGGAGGCACAGATACGCAGTATTTT.

This clone was seen a handful of times. The chain couples TRBV7-9 to TRBJ2-7; the D gene is possibly TRBD1 (6 bases). The germline V and J ends were trimmed by 5 bases and 2 bases, with 13 bases remaining between them. The CDR3 is 14 residues long. CDR1 and CDR2 from the germline V gene are SEHNR and FQNEAQ (reference sequence). CDR3 bases: TGTGCCAGCAGCCCGAGGGGACACACCTACGAGCAGTACTTC. Protein sequence: CASSPRGHTYEQYF. The variable domain in full, with the rest retrieved from reference TRBV7-9 and TRBJ2-7, is DTGVSQNPRHKITKRGQNVTFRCDPISEHNRLYWYRQTLGQGPEFLTYFQNEAQLEKSRLLSDRFSAERPKGSFSTLEIQRTEQGDSAMYLCASSPRGHTYEQYFGPGTRLTVT.

The genes are TRBV15 and TRBJ1-2; no clear D gene. The CDR3 is 15 amino acids. The V gene lost 0 bases and the J gene lost 4 bases, with 12 bases spanning the gap. The germline V gene has CDR1 LNHNV and CDR2 YYDKDF (reference sequence). As DNA, the CDR3 is TGTGCCACCAGCAGAGATCGGCAGCCTCGCTATGGCTACACCTTC. It is translated as CATSRDRQPRYGYTF. The full variable domain, completed using reference TRBV15 and TRBJ1-2, is DAMVIQNPRYQVTQFGKPVTLSCSQTLNHNVMYWYQQKSSQAPKLLFHYYDKDFNNEADTPDNFQSRRPNTSFCFLDIRSPGLGDTAMYLCATSRDRQPRYGYTFGSGTRLTVV.

The chain links TRBV11-2 to TRBJ1-2; D is unresolved. CDR3 size: 15 residues. V lost 1 base to trimming and J lost 1 base, with 10 bases between them. Germline lookup yields CDR1 SGHAT and CDR2 FQNNGV. CDR3 DNA sequence: TGTGCCAGCAGCTTAGGCGTCAGAGATAACTATGGCTACACCTTC. This gives the protein CASSLGVRDNYGYTF. Complete variable domain (other parts from reference TRBV11-2 and TRBJ1-2): EAGVAQSPRYKIIEKRQSVAFWCNPISGHATLYWYQQILGQGPKLLIQFQNNGVVDDSQLPKDRFSAERLKGVDSTLKIQPAKLEDSAVYLCASSLGVRDNYGYTFGSGTRLTVV.

The chain carries TRBV5-1 and TRBJ1-2; 7 bases match TRBD1. V lost 0 bases to trimming and J lost 2 bases; unmatched junction nucleotides: 7. The germline V gene has CDR1 SGHRS and CDR2 YFSETQ. The CDR3 is 16 amino acids. CDR3 coding DNA: TGCGCCAGCAGCTTGGCCGGAGGGGGCCCGAACTATGGCTACACCTTC. Protein product: CASSLAGGGPNYGYTF.

This chain links TRBV7-2 with TRBJ1-2, with D perhaps TRBD1 (5 bases). This CDR3 is built from 16 residues. V was shortened by 4 bases and J by 2 bases, with 17 bases between the two germline ends. Germline V CDR1 and CDR2: SGHTA, FQGNSA. Here the CDR3 reads CASSSGGGYQNYGYTF. As DNA, the CDR3 is TGTGCCAGCAGCTCGGGCGGGGGGTATCAAAACTATGGCTACACCTTC.

The rearrangement uses TRBV30 and TRBJ2-7, with unresolved D. This CDR3 has 11 residues. V dropped 6 bases and J dropped 3 bases, with 9 bases sitting between them. The germline CDR1 and CDR2 sequences are GTSNPN and SVGIG (reference sequence). The CDR3 nucleotides read TGTGCCTGTCGCCATATCTACGAGCAGTACTTC. It encodes CACRHIYEQYF.

To note about this clone: The same CDR3 also results from other DNA sequences found in this sample. The CDR3 nucleotides read TGTGCCAGCTCACCAACAGGGGGGGAAGAGACCCAGTACTTC. Protein product: CASSPTGGEETQYF. This sequence joins TRBV18 and TRBJ2-5; D is perhaps TRBD1 (8 bases). The CDR3 contains 14 residues. In germline, CDR1 is KGHSH, CDR2 LQKENI. V was trimmed by 2 bases and J by 3 bases, leaving 10 bases between them.

As concerns this clone: A read error may produce the germline difference seen at one junction end. CDR3 protein: CASSDRTGGKQPQHF. CDR3 sequence (DNA): TGTGCCAGCAGTGATCGGACAGGGGGCAAACAGCCCCAGCATTTT. V usage is TRBV6-1 and J usage is TRBJ1-5, with 11 bases aligning to TRBD1. CDR3 length: 15 amino acids. Germline loops: CDR1 MNHNS, CDR2 SASEGT.

The J gene is TRBJ2-3, the V gene TRBV6-1; the D gene could be TRBD1 or TRBD2 (5 bases each). The CDR3 consists of 15 residues. Between the trimmed V and J ends, which lost 6 bases and 2 bases, there was a span of 15 bases. Germline-derived CDR1 and CDR2 are MNHNS and SASEGT. The CDR3, as DNA: TGTGCCAGCAGCCCCAGGGAGTTTGACACAGATACGCAGTATTTT. Translated: CASSPREFDTDTQYF.

This sequence joins TRBV30 and TRBJ2-3, with a possible D match to TRBD1 (6 bases). The germline CDR1 and CDR2 sequences are GTSNPN and SVGIG (reference sequence). There are 14 residues in the CDR3. V lost 1 base to trimming and J lost 1 base, with 9 bases between them. This CDR3 reads CAWSAGHRTDTQYF. For the CDR3, the DNA is TGTGCCTGGAGTGCGGGACACCGCACAGATACGCAGTATTTT.

This clone occurred once. Additional DNA sequences in this sample encode the identical CDR3. The chain has TRBV7-3 and TRBJ1-1; unclear D gene. V was cut by 2 bases and J by 0 bases, with 13 bases left in between. The CDR3 contains 16 residues. From germline, CDR1 is SGHTA and CDR2 FQGTGA. The CDR3, as DNA: TGTGCCAGCAGCTTAGGCCCCGCCGGACTGAACACTGAAGCTTTCTTT. Protein sequence: CASSLGPAGLNTEAFF. The whole variable domain, filled in from reference TRBV7-3 and TRBJ1-1, reads GAGVSQTPSNKVTEKGKYVELRCDPISGHTALYWYRQSLGQGPEFLIYFQGTGAADDSGLPNDRFFAVRPEGSVSTLKIQRTERGDSAVYLCASSLGPAGLNTEAFFGQGTRLTVV.

Details on this clone: Other DNA sequences in this sample translate to the same CDR3. This chain links TRBV11-2 with TRBJ2-7; D is uncertain. Germline values: CDR1 SGHAT, CDR2 FQNNGV. This CDR3 contains 12 residues. Trimming took off 0 bases at V and 6 bases at J, with 6 bases between the two ends. The CDR3 DNA reads TGTGCCAGCAGCTTAGACTCGGGCGAGCAGTACTTC. Translating it yields CASSLDSGEQYF.

J is TRBJ2-5 and V is TRBV6-1; D may be TRBD1 or TRBD2 (5 bases each). Trimming took 1 base from V and 5 from J, leaving 14 bases between them. The CDR3 totals 15 residues. Germline-derived CDR1 and CDR2 are MNHNS and SASEGT. DNA of the CDR3: TGTGCCAGCAGTGAAGGCGAGGGGAATTGGGAGACCCAGTACTTC. Translation gives CASSEGEGNWETQYF.

This chain connects TRBV6-5 to TRBJ2-7; tentative D call: TRBD2 (5 bases). Trimming removed 8 bases at V and 2 bases at J, with 10 bases between. The CDR3 extends over 12 amino acids. Per germline, CDR1 MNHEY and CDR2 SVGAGI. CDR3: CASRSGAYEQYF. In DNA form, the CDR3 reads TGTGCCAGCCGATCCGGGGCCTACGAGCAGTACTTC.

This chain links TRBV28 with TRBJ1-5; D remains unclear. Trimming cost V 3 bases and J 5 bases, with 8 bases left between them. CDR3 length: 13 amino acids. Germline assignment: CDR1 MDHEN and CDR2 SYDVKM. The CDR3, as DNA: TGTGCCAGCAGTTTTTGGTCGGATCAGCCCCAGCATTTT. It specifies CASSFWSDQPQHF.

The rearrangement uses TRBV11-2 and TRBJ2-1; TRBD1 might be the D (5 bases). The CDR3 is 17 residues long. Germline V gene data show CDR1 as SGHAT and CDR2 as FQNNGV. Trimming pared 1 base from V and 8 bases from J, leaving 21 bases between. Here the CDR3 DNA reads TGTGCCAGCAGCTTAGGCCGATCCAGGGCCGCGGCCGATGAGCAGTTCTTC. Residues: CASSLGRSRAAADEQFF.

The CDR3 loop reads CASSPGPTEEAFF. Written as DNA, the CDR3 is TGTGCCAGCAGCCCGGGCCCGACAGAAGAAGCTTTCTTT. This chain joins TRBV5-4 and TRBJ1-1, with D maybe TRBD1 (5 bases). The V gene lost 4 bases and the J gene lost 8 bases, with 15 bases spanning the gap. The CDR3 contains 13 residues. Germline V gene data show CDR1 as SGHNT and CDR2 as YYREEE (reference sequence). The entire variable domain, with the rest obtained from reference TRBV5-4 and TRBJ1-1, is as follows: ETGVTQSPTHLIKTRGQQVTLRCSSQSGHNTVSWYQQALGQGPQFIFQYYREEENGRGNFPPRFSGLQFPNYSSELNVNALELDDSALYLCASSPGPTEEAFFGQGTRLTVV.

This sequence joins TRBV5-1 and TRBJ2-5; D might be TRBD2 (6 bases). The CDR3 runs 14 residues. Germline values: CDR1 SGHRS, CDR2 YFSETQ. V shed 7 bases and J shed 1 base, with 14 bases lying between them. The CDR3, as DNA: TGCGCCAGCGGCAAGGACGGGGGCCAAGAGACCCAGTACTTC. Its protein product is CASGKDGGQETQYF.

Only one count was recorded for this clone. A much larger clone is a single base away; this may be a read error. Additional DNA sequences in this sample encode the identical CDR3. The chain links TRBV6-5 to TRBJ2-2; D gene uncertain. The CDR3 contains 12 residues. Germline values: CDR1 MNHEY, CDR2 SVGAGI. V was clipped by 5 bases and J by 1 base, with 2 bases between them. The CDR3 sequence is CASSKNTGELFF. The CDR3 DNA reads as TGTGCCAGCAGTAAGAACACCGGGGAGCTGTTTTTT.

The chain recombines TRBV28 with TRBJ1-4, with 7 bases aligning to TRBD1. Germline values: CDR1 MDHEN, CDR2 SYDVKM. CDR3 length: 15 residues. Trimming cost V 7 bases and J 4 bases; bases outside gene matches: 9. CDR3 bases: TGTGCCAGCACCCCGGCAGGGGGGTTTAATGAAAAACTGTTTTTT. Protein: CASTPAGGFNEKLFF.

The V and J genes are TRBV5-4 and TRBJ2-7, with D tentatively TRBD1 or TRBD2 (6 bases each). Germline V gene lookup returns CDR1 SGHNT and CDR2 YYREEE (reference sequence). The ends were cut back, 1 base at V and 8 bases at J, with 13 bases in the middle. The length of the CDR3 is 13 residues. CDR3 DNA sequence: TGTGCCAGCAGCTTGAGGGGGGAGGTCAAGCAGTACTTC. It encodes CASSLRGEVKQYF.

The table lists this clone with a few counts. The chain employs TRBV2 and TRBJ2-2, with 7 bases aligning to TRBD1. V trimming: 6 bases; J trimming: 5 bases; junction bases outside the gene matches: 6. Germline V gene sequence: CDR1 SNHLY, CDR2 FYNNEI. The CDR3 has 14 amino acids. CDR3 loop: CASRDRVGTGELFF. CDR3 sequence (DNA): TGTGCCAGCAGAGACAGGGTGGGAACCGGGGAGCTGTTTTTT.

J is TRBJ2-7 and V is TRBV5-4, with 10 bases aligning to TRBD1. The junction had 6 bases not matched to a gene; V was cut back by 4 bases and J by 5 bases. Germline CDR1 reads SGHNT; CDR2 reads YYREEE (reference sequence). The CDR3 contains 14 residues. In DNA, the CDR3 is TGTGCCAGCAGCACGGGACAGGGGTTCGACGAGCAGTACTTC. Translation: CASSTGQGFDEQYF.

The chain employs TRBV2 and TRBJ1-5, with a possible D match to TRBD1 (5 bases). Germline loops: CDR1 SNHLY, CDR2 FYNNEI. Trimming pared 7 bases from V and 4 bases from J, leaving 11 bases between. The CDR3 runs 13 residues. CDR3 coding DNA: TGTGCCAGCATTAGGGGACGGAATCAGCCCCAGCATTTT. Protein product: CASIRGRNQPQHF.